These 21 T cell receptor beta chains originate from one sample sequenced in a study of blood T cell repertoires in COVID-19. Only in-frame clones appear in the TCRdb table, and some are missing; sequencing was by immunoSEQ multiplex PCR. This table has some 50,000 clones, 85% to 90% appearing once. The sequencing input was peripheral blood. All receptors come from a human donor in a cohort sampled during active COVID-19.

This clone rates as medium-sized. The V and J genes are TRBV2 and TRBJ2-7; D gene uncertain. This CDR3 comprises 11 residues. The V end was cut by 4 bases, the J end by 4 bases, with 5 bases between. Germline assignment: CDR1 SNHLY and CDR2 FYNNEI. DNA of the CDR3: TGTGCCAGCAGTGCCCAATACGAGCAGTACTTC. Protein: CASSAQYEQYF.

This chain connects TRBV6-5 to TRBJ1-5, with 7 positions matching TRBD1. The germline V gene encodes CDR1 MNHEY and CDR2 SVGAGI. The V segment lost 0 bases and the J segment 3 bases; nucleotides outside the gene matches: 5. The CDR3 has 16 amino acids. CDR3 in DNA: TGTGCCAGCAGTTACTCGTCAAGGGGGCTCAATCAGCCCCAGCATTTT. It specifies CASSYSSRGLNQPQHF.

This chain links TRBV2 with TRBJ2-1, with 9 bases matching TRBD1. V lost 7 bases to trimming and J lost 7 bases; unmatched junction nucleotides: 5. Germline V gene lookup returns CDR1 SNHLY and CDR2 FYNNEI. The CDR3 is made up of 13 amino acids. The CDR3 DNA sequence: TGTGCCAGCATCCGGGACAGGGAAAATGAGCAGTTCTTC. Its translation is CASIRDRENEQFF.

The V call is TRBV9, the J call TRBJ2-1, with 8 nucleotides matching TRBD2. Germline CDR1 is SGDLS and CDR2 is YYNGEE. V was pared by 4 bases and J by 7 bases, with 10 bases of the junction left unmatched. The CDR3 covers 15 residues. The CDR3 loop is CASSPSIAGRNEQFF. The DNA of the CDR3 is TGTGCCAGCAGCCCTAGTATAGCGGGGAGAAATGAGCAGTTCTTC.

The chain uses TRBV6-6 and TRBJ2-7; possible D gene TRBD2, 6 bases. The germline CDR1 and CDR2 sequences are MNHNY and SVGAGI (reference sequence). CDR3 length equals 13 residues. The germline V and J ends were trimmed by 6 bases and 7 bases, with 16 bases remaining between them. CDR3 sequence: CASRDLRAGEQYF. CDR3 nucleotide sequence: TGTGCCAGCAGAGATCTGAGGGCGGGGGAGCAGTACTTC.

The chain uses TRBV5-1 and TRBJ2-1; the D is unclear. The CDR3 covers 14 residues. Germline V CDR1 and CDR2: SGHRS, YFSETQ. V lost 2 bases and J lost 8, with 14 bases in between. The CDR3 nucleotides are TGCGCCAGCAGCTTTGACTCCCCACGACATGAGCAGTTCTTC. Protein: CASSFDSPRHEQFF.

This chain links TRBV3-1 (or the pseudogene TRBV3-2) with TRBJ2-1; D is ambiguous. Germline V lookup: CDR1 LGHDT, CDR2 YNNKEL (reference sequence). The CDR3 is 11 amino acids. Trimming took 2 bases from V and 8 from J, leaving 4 bases between them. The CDR3 DNA follows: TGTGCCAGCAGCCAAACAGATGAGCAGTTCTTC. Translation: CASSQTDEQFF.

This rearrangement joins TRBV2 to TRBJ1-2; maybe TRBD1 (6 bases). V lost 10 bases and J lost 3, with 12 bases in between. The CDR3 is made up of 12 amino acids. Germline values: CDR1 SNHLY, CDR2 FYNNEI. The CDR3: CATLKGDYGYTF. The CDR3, as DNA: TGTGCCACCTTAAAGGGGGACTATGGCTACACCTTC.

This chain joins TRBV18 and TRBJ2-7; 7 bases map to TRBD1. V shed 5 bases, J shed 2 bases, and the junction held 9 bases outside the gene matches. Germline assignment: CDR1 KGHSH and CDR2 LQKENI. The CDR3 has 15 residues. The CDR3 region is CASSSGQPKTYEQYF. The CDR3 nucleotides read TGTGCCAGCTCATCGGGACAGCCAAAGACCTACGAGCAGTACTTC.

J is TRBJ1-1 and V is TRBV25-1; 9 bases map to TRBD1. Germline CDR1 reads MGHDK; CDR2 reads SYGVNS. This CDR3 is built from 15 residues. The J segment lost 2 bases and the V segment lost 6 bases, leaving 7 bases of the junction unmatched. CDR3: CASSYGTGTNTEAFF. The CDR3 nucleotides are TGTGCCAGCAGCTATGGGACAGGGACAAACACTGAAGCTTTCTTT.

This clone was detected only once. The V call is TRBV6-5, the J call TRBJ2-6; D call uncertain. The CDR3 consists of 15 residues. CDR1 is MNHEY, CDR2 SVGAGI, per germline. The V gene lost 5 bases and the J gene lost 0 bases, with 8 bases spanning the gap. CDR3 bases: TGTGCCAGCAGTCCCTTAGTCTCTGGGGCCAACGTCCTGACTTTC. Translated: CASSPLVSGANVLTF.

In its sample, this clone is medium-sized. J is TRBJ2-3 and V is TRBV5-1; perhaps TRBD2 as D (5 bases). Trimming removed 4 bases at V and 3 bases at J, with 12 bases between. The CDR3 runs 14 residues. Germline CDR1 SGHRS, CDR2 YFSETQ. DNA for the CDR3: TGCGCCAGCAGCGGAGACCAGCGGACAGATACGCAGTATTTT. This translates into CASSGDQRTDTQYF.

The chain joins TRBV18 to TRBJ2-1, with a weak D call TRBD2 (5 bases). V lost 6 bases to trimming and J lost 1 base, with 13 bases between them. The CDR3 has 15 residues. CDR1 is KGHSH and CDR2 is LQKENI in the germline V gene. CDR3 amino acids: CASSPQAVSYNEQFF. CDR3 coding DNA: TGTGCCAGCTCCCCCCAAGCGGTTTCCTACAATGAGCAGTTCTTC. Variable domain in full (rest from reference TRBV18 and TRBJ2-1): NAGVMQNPRHLVRRRGQEARLRCSPMKGHSHVYWYRQLPEEGLKFMVYLQKENIIDESGMPKERFSAEFPKEGPSILRIQQVVRGDSAAYFCASSPQAVSYNEQFFGPGTRLTVL.

Notes on this clone: Other DNA sequences from this sample encode an identical CDR3 as well. V is TRBV6-6 and J is TRBJ1-5, with a possible D match to TRBD1 (5 bases). The length of the CDR3 is 14 residues. CDR1 and CDR2 from the germline V gene are MNHNY and SVGAGI (reference sequence). Deletions cut 2 bases from V and 6 bases from J, with 11 bases between. CDR3 DNA: TGTGCCAGCAGTTACGGGCAGGGAAGTCAGCCCCAGCATTTT. Translating gives CASSYGQGSQPQHF.

The chain uses TRBV11-3 and TRBJ2-3, with D unclear. CDR3 length equals 14 residues. In germline, CDR1 is SGHNT, CDR2 YENEEA. V was cut by 0 bases and J by 4 bases, with 8 bases left in between. The CDR3 DNA reads as TGTGCCAGCAGCTTAGAGGCTCGCTCAGATACGCAGTATTTT. Its protein product is CASSLEARSDTQYF.

The rearrangement links TRBV18 to TRBJ1-1; 12 positions agree with TRBD1. The V gene end was trimmed by 3 bases and the J gene end by 5 bases; junction bases not matched to a gene: 4. The length of the CDR3 is 15 residues. CDR1 is KGHSH and CDR2 is LQKENI in the germline V gene. CDR3 DNA sequence: TGTGCCAGCTCACCGGGGACAGGGGGCAATACTGAAGCTTTCTTT. Its translation: CASSPGTGGNTEAFF.

The V gene is TRBV18, the J gene TRBJ1-1; 11 bases line up with TRBD1. The germline CDR1 and CDR2 sequences are KGHSH and LQKENI. The CDR3 totals 15 residues. V was clipped by 3 bases and J by 4 bases; unmatched bases: 4. CDR3 nucleotide sequence: TGTGCCAGCTCACCCTCAGGACAGGGGGCCACTGAAGCTTTCTTT. Translated: CASSPSGQGATEAFF.

The V and J genes are TRBV19 and TRBJ1-2; D not certain. CDR1 is LNHDA and CDR2 is SQIVND in the germline V gene (reference sequence). The CDR3 length is 14 residues. V lost 9 bases, J lost 8 bases, and 22 bases lay in between. The CDR3 sequence: CASNSRTAPTGYTF. The DNA of the CDR3 is TGTGCCAGCAACTCTCGAACAGCCCCAACGGGCTACACCTTC.

The rearrangement links TRBV30 to TRBJ2-1; 9 bases map to TRBD1. V trimming: 7 bases; J trimming: 7 bases; junction bases outside the gene matches: 11. The CDR3 is 14 residues long. The germline CDR1 and CDR2 sequences are GTSNPN and SVGIG (reference sequence). CDR3 loop: CASPGQGQKNEQFF. For the CDR3, the DNA is TGTGCCTCTCCGGGACAGGGACAAAAAAATGAGCAGTTCTTC.

V and J are TRBV3-1 (or the pseudogene TRBV3-2) and TRBJ1-1; D remains unclear. Trimming shortened V by 4 bases and J by 0 bases, and 12 bases separated the two germline ends. The CDR3 consists of 15 residues. Germline lookup yields CDR1 LGHDT and CDR2 YNNKEL (reference sequence). The CDR3 DNA reads TGTGCCAGCAGCCCCCTTTTGCAGTTGAACACTGAAGCTTTCTTT. It is translated as CASSPLLQLNTEAFF.

The genes are TRBV30 and TRBJ1-1; the D is unclear. The CDR3 spans 13 residues. The germline gives CDR1 GTSNPN, CDR2 SVGIG (reference sequence). Trimming took off 0 bases at V and 8 bases at J, with 13 bases between the two ends. CDR3 in amino acids: CAWSVRRGSEAFF. The CDR3 DNA reads TGTGCCTGGAGTGTACGGCGCGGGAGCGAAGCTTTCTTT.